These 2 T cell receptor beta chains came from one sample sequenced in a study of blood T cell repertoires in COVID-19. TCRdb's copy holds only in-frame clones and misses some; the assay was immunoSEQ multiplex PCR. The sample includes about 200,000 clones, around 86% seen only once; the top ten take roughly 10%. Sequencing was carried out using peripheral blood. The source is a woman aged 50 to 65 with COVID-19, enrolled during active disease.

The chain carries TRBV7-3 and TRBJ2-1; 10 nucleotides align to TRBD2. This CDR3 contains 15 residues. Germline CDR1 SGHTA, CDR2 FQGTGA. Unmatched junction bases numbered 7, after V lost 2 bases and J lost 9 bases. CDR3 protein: CASSLGLAGVGEQFF. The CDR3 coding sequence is TGTGCCAGCAGCTTAGGTCTAGCGGGGGTCGGTGAGCAGTTCTTC.

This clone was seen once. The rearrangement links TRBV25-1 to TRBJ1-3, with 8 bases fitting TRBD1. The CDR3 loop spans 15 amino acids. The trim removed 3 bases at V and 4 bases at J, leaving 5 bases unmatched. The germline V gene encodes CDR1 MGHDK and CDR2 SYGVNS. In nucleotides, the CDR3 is TGTGCCAGCAGTGACACGACAGGGGTAGGAAACACCATATATTTT. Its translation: CASSDTTGVGNTIYF. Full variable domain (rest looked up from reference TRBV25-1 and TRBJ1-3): EADIYQTPRYLVIGTGKKITLECSQTMGHDKMYWYQQDPGMELHLIHYSYGVNSTEKGDLSSESTVSRIRTEHFPLTLESARPSHTSQYLCASSDTTGVGNTIYFGEGSWLTVV.